This TCR beta chain appears in the sequencing data of a study of regulatory T cells in long-lasting Graves disease. Study conclusions and caveats: Patients with persistent Graves' had lower TCR diversity than newly diagnosed patients. Persistent disease showed a preference for TRBV28, TRBJ1-2 and TRBJ2-5.

Turning to this clonotype: Its antigen is as yet unknown.

The CDR3 totals 18 residues. The J segment lost 2 bases and the V segment lost 5 bases, leaving 16 bases of the junction unmatched. Per the germline V gene, CDR1 is SGHAT and CDR2 is FQNNGV. The authors built TCR beta libraries using iRepertoire HTBI primers and Arm-PCR of CDR3 regions. Source study methods: Spanning all samples, the identified segments comprised about 62 TRBV and some 15 TRBJ. TCRdb redid the calling of the multiplex PCR reads with MiXCR, one entry per CDR3 protein. TCRdb assigned the V and J calls; the authors' analysis was not used. Among 500,000 to 700,000 distinct CDR3 sequences listed, 25% to 30% were seen once. Time point given: persistent/refractory GD, antithyroid drugs over 5 years with positive TRAb. Preparation of the TCR library used RNA extracted from PBMCs.

Material: peripheral blood mononuclear cells (PBMCs), obtained when the disease was refractory, from a patient treated with antithyroid drugs. This sequence was found in a female donor with Graves disease. The V gene is TRBV11-2, the J gene TRBJ2-7; 9 nucleotides match TRBD2. CDR3 nucleotides: TGTGCCAGCAGCCCCCACAGACCGGGACTAGCCGAAGCCTACGAGCAGTACTTC. It translates to CASSPHRPGLAEAYEQYF.